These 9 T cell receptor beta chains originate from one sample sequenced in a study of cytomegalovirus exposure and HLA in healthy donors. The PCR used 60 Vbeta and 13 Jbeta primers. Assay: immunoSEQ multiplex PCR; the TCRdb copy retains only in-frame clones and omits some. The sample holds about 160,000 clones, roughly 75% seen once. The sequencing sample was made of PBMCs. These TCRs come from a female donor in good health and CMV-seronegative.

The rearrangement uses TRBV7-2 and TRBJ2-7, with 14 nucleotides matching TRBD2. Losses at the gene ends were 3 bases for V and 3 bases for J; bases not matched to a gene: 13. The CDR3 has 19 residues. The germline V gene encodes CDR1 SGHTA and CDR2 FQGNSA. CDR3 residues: CASSFSSTSGRAAGYEQYF. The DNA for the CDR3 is TGTGCCAGCAGCTTTTCCTCGACTAGCGGGAGGGCCGCGGGCTACGAGCAGTACTTC.

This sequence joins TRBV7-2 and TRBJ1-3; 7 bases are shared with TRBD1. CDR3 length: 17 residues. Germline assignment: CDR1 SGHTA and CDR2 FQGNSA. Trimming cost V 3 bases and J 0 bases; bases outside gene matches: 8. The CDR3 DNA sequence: TGTGCCAGCAGCTTCCAAGCTGGGACAGTCTCTGGAAACACCATATATTTT. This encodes CASSFQAGTVSGNTIYF.

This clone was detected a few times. The CDR3 reads CASSARDSYQPQHF. For the CDR3, the DNA is TGTGCCAGCAGCGCTCGGGACAGTTATCAGCCCCAGCATTTT. V usage is TRBV9 and J usage is TRBJ1-5; 7 bases fit TRBD1. CDR3 length equals 14 residues. CDR1 is SGDLS and CDR2 is YYNGEE in the germline V gene. V trimming: 3 bases; J trimming: 5 bases; junction bases outside the gene matches: 5.

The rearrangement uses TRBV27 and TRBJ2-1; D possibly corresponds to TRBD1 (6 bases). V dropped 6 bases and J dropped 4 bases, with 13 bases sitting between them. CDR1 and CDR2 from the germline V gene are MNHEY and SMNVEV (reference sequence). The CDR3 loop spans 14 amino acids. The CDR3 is CASRGDTPYNEQFF. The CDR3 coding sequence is TGTGCCAGCAGAGGGGACACGCCATACAATGAGCAGTTCTTC.

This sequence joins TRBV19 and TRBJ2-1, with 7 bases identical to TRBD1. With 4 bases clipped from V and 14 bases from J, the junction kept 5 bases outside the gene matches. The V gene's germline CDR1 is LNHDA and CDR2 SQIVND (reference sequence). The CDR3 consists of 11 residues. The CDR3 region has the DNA TGTGCCAGTAGTACCGGGACAGAAGAGTTCTTC. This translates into CASSTGTEEFF.

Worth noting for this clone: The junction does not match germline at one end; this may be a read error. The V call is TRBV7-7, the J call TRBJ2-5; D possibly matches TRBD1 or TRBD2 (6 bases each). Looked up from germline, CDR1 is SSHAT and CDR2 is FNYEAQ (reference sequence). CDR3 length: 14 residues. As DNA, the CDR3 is TGTGCTAGCAGCTTAGGGGGGCGGCAAGAGACCCAGTACTTC. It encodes CASSLGGRQETQYF.

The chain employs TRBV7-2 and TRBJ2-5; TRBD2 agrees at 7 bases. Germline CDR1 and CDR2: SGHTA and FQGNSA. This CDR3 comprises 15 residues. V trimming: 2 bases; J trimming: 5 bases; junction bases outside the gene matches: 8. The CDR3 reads CASSLPGRTSETQYF. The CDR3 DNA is TGTGCCAGCAGCTTACCTGGGCGGACTAGTGAGACCCAGTACTTC.

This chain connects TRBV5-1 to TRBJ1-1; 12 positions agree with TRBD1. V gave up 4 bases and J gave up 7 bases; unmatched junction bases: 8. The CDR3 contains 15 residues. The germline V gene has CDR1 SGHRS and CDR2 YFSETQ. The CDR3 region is CASSVPGQGAGEAFF. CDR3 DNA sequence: TGCGCCAGCAGCGTACCGGGACAGGGGGCGGGTGAAGCTTTCTTT.

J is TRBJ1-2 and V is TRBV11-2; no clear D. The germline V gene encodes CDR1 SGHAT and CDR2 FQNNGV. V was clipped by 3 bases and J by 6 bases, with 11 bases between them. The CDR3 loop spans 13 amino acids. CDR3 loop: CASSFSGGNGYTF. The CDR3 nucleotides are TGTGCCAGCAGCTTCTCTGGCGGGAATGGCTACACCTTC. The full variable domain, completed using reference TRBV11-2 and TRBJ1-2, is EAGVAQSPRYKIIEKRQSVAFWCNPISGHATLYWYQQILGQGPKLLIQFQNNGVVDDSQLPKDRFSAERLKGVDSTLKIQPAKLEDSAVYLCASSFSGGNGYTFGSGTRLTVV.